These 14 T cell receptor beta chains were sequenced from one sample in a study of CD8 T cells in ankylosing spondylitis. Findings and caveats of the study: Made up of roughly 8 highly homologous variants, a TCR beta motif appeared characteristic of ankylosing spondylitis blood.

TCRdb processed the 5' RACE reads anew with MiXCR; each CDR3 protein has one entry. The data hold just under 550,000 distinct CDR3 sequences, with 12% observed a single time. These receptors have no known antigen. Sequenced: blood, either unsorted or a sorted T cell fraction (not recorded which). Source of these receptors: a male donor with ankylosing spondylitis.

This clonotype was detected only a few times. The genes are TRBV20-1 and TRBJ2-7; D is undetermined. V dropped 6 bases and J dropped 9 bases, with 15 bases sitting between them. Germline CDR1 DFQATT, CDR2 SNEGSKA (reference sequence). The length of the CDR3 is 11 residues. The CDR3 protein is CSAQSVGVQYF. CDR3 nucleotides: TGCAGTGCGCAAAGTGTTGGGGTGCAGTACTTC.

The chain employs TRBV20-1 and TRBJ2-2, with 9 bases identical to TRBD2. The CDR3 is 16 residues long. Germline CDR1 and CDR2: DFQATT and SNEGSKA (reference sequence). The trim removed 0 bases at V and 4 bases at J, leaving 6 bases unmatched. The CDR3 coding sequence is TGCAGTGCTAGAGATGCCCTAGCGGGATTCACCGGGGAGCTGTTTTTT. Residues: CSARDALAGFTGELFF.

A note on this clonotype: The junction shows a germline mismatch at one end, possibly a read error. This chain connects TRBV7-2 to TRBJ2-3; no clear D. Looked up from germline, CDR1 is SGHTA and CDR2 is FQGNSA. There are 10 residues in the CDR3. In DNA, the CDR3 is TGTGCCAGCAGTTTCGCAAACCCCCACTTT. It codes for CASSFANPHF.

The chain links TRBV20-1 to TRBJ2-5; 9 positions match TRBD2. Germline V gene lookup returns CDR1 DFQATT and CDR2 SNEGSKA (reference sequence). V gave up 3 bases and J gave up 5 bases; unmatched junction bases: 7. This CDR3 region has 14 residues. DNA for the CDR3: TGCAGTGCTAGCGAACTAGCGGGCGGGGAGACCCAGTACTTC. Its translation: CSASELAGGETQYF.

This clonotype has a handful of counts. The chain uses TRBV6-2 or TRBV6-3 and TRBJ2-1; 10 positions match TRBD2. Germline assignment: CDR1 MNHEY and CDR2 SVGEGT. The CDR3 length is 20 residues. V was pared by 4 bases and J by 4 bases, with 19 bases of the junction left unmatched. The CDR3 protein is CASSSLEAPLAGGTYNEQFF. CDR3 DNA sequence: TGTGCCAGCAGTTCCCTCGAGGCTCCTTTAGCGGGAGGAACTTACAATGAGCAGTTCTTC.

The gene calls are TRBV5-1 and TRBJ2-3; D is ambiguous. The CDR3 runs 14 residues. V dropped 0 bases and J dropped 5 bases, with 10 bases sitting between them. Germline CDR1 reads SGHRS; CDR2 reads YFSETQ. CDR3 sequence (DNA): TGCGCCAGCAGCTTGGCGACCGGCGGAGATACGCAGTATTTT. It specifies CASSLATGGDTQYF.

The rearrangement links TRBV4-2 to TRBJ2-4; tentative D call: TRBD2 (6 bases). The V gene's germline CDR1 is LGHNA and CDR2 YNFKEQ. Trimming pared 0 bases from V and 7 bases from J, leaving 10 bases between. CDR3 length equals 14 residues. The CDR3 protein is CASSQERGSNIQYF. CDR3 DNA sequence: TGTGCCAGCAGCCAAGAACGGGGGTCTAACATTCAGTACTTC.

This clonotype was seen more than once but under ten times. The genes are TRBV12-3 or TRBV12-4 and TRBJ1-5, with 8 positions matching TRBD1. This CDR3 contains 13 residues. V shed 3 bases and J 9 bases; nucleotides not matched to a gene: 4. This CDR3 is CASSFGQGAPQHF. CDR3 in DNA: TGTGCCAGCAGTTTCGGACAGGGAGCGCCCCAGCATTTT.

The genes are TRBV12-3 or TRBV12-4 and TRBJ1-5; 9 nucleotides align to TRBD1. The trim removed 2 bases at V and 6 bases at J, leaving 5 bases unmatched. The CDR3 contains 15 residues. CDR3 sequence (DNA): TGTGCCAGCAGTTTACGGACAGGGGTCGGTCAGCCCCAGCATTTT. Residues: CASSLRTGVGQPQHF.

The chain links TRBV5-1 to TRBJ1-4, with 7 bases aligning to TRBD1. Germline V gene sequence: CDR1 SGHRS, CDR2 YFSETQ. After removal of 4 bases from V and 0 bases from J, the junction contained 3 bases not matched to a gene. The CDR3 consists of 15 residues. The CDR3 region is CASSQTGATNEKLFF. CDR3 sequence (DNA): TGCGCCAGCAGCCAAACAGGGGCAACTAATGAAAAACTGTTTTTT.

The sample holds a few counts of this clonotype. The V call is TRBV5-5, the J call TRBJ2-3; 7 bases match TRBD2. The CDR3 length is 14 residues. The germline V gene has CDR1 SGHKS and CDR2 YYEKEE (reference sequence). V shed 5 bases, J shed 2 bases, and the junction held 5 bases outside the gene matches. CDR3 DNA: TGTGCCAGCAGGGGGGGGGGATACACAGATACGCAGTATTTT. Translated: CASRGGGYTDTQYF.

This clonotype was found many times. The rearrangement uses TRBV25-1 and TRBJ2-1, with D unclear. With 4 bases removed from V and 0 bases from J, the gap between germline ends came to 10 bases. Germline V gene sequence: CDR1 MGHDK, CDR2 SYGVNS. This CDR3 contains 15 residues. The DNA of the CDR3 is TGTGCCAGCAGTGGGACGTTAGCCTCCTACAATGAGCAGTTCTTC. Translated, it gives CASSGTLASYNEQFF. Full variable domain (remainder filled in from reference TRBV25-1 and TRBJ2-1): EADIYQTPRYLVIGTGKKITLECSQTMGHDKMYWYQQDPGMELHLIHYSYGVNSTEKGDLSSESTVSRIRTEHFPLTLESARPSHTSQYLCASSGTLASYNEQFFGPGTRLTVL.

This clonotype was seen many times. The J gene is TRBJ1-6, the V gene TRBV10-3; 7 nucleotides line up with TRBD1. The germline gives CDR1 ENHRY, CDR2 SYGVKD. The CDR3 runs to 14 residues. The V segment lost 3 bases and the J segment 7 bases; nucleotides outside the gene matches: 3. The CDR3 sequence is CAISDGTDNSPLHF. CDR3 coding DNA: TGTGCCATCAGTGACGGGACAGACAATTCACCCCTCCACTTT.

The chain carries TRBV5-6 and TRBJ2-1; 9 bases map to TRBD2. The V segment lost 2 bases and the J segment 8 bases; nucleotides outside the gene matches: 11. The CDR3 has 16 amino acids. The germline gives CDR1 SGHDT, CDR2 YYEEEE. This CDR3 is CASSLDSGSDEDEQFF. The CDR3 bases are TGTGCCAGCAGCTTAGATAGCGGGAGCGACGAAGATGAGCAGTTCTTC.